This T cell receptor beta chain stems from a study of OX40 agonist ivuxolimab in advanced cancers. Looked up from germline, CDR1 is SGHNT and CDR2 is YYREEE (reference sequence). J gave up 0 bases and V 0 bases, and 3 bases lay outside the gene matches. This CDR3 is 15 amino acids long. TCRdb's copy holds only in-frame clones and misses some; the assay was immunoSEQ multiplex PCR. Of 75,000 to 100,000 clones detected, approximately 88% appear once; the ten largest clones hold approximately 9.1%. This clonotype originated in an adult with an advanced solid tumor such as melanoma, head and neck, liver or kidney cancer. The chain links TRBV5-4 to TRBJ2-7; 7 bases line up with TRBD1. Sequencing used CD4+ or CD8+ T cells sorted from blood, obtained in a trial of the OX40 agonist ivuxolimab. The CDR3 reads CASSLGQGDSYEQYF. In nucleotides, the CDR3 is TGTGCCAGCAGCTTGGGGCAGGGGGACTCCTACGAGCAGTACTTC. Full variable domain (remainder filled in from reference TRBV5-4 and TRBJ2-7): ETGVTQSPTHLIKTRGQQVTLRCSSQSGHNTVSWYQQALGQGPQFIFQYYREEENGRGNFPPRFSGLQFPNYSSELNVNALELDDSALYLCASSLGQGDSYEQYFGPGTRLTVT.